These T cell receptor beta chains were read from a single sample in a study of blood T cell repertoires in COVID-19. TCRdb's copy holds only in-frame clones and misses some; the assay was immunoSEQ multiplex PCR. This sample has 150,000 to 200,000 clones, with 70% to 90% found just once. The sequenced material came from peripheral blood. The receptors shown here come from an elderly woman in a cohort sampled during active or convalescent COVID-19. Both conserved end residues are part of each CDR3. Each record gives: CDR3 protein, J gene, V gene.

cdr3_aa: CASSLTGDTEAFF
j_call: TRBJ1-1
v_call: TRBV12-3/TRBV12-4

cdr3_aa: CAISPRTGPLLYGYTF
j_call: TRBJ1-2
v_call: TRBV10-3

cdr3_aa: CAWSAGTAGNTIYF
j_call: TRBJ1-3
v_call: TRBV30

cdr3_aa: CASSRRDISYNEQFF
j_call: TRBJ2-1
v_call: TRBV5-1

cdr3_aa: CSASPGQLASYEQYF
j_call: TRBJ2-7
v_call: TRBV20-1

cdr3_aa: CASSVQPGQKDTEAFF
j_call: TRBJ1-1
v_call: TRBV5-1

cdr3_aa: CASSLQAVTEAFF
j_call: TRBJ1-1
v_call: TRBV27

cdr3_aa: CASSFQEGRGTDTQYF
j_call: TRBJ2-3
v_call: TRBV27

cdr3_aa: CASKSTAVTEAFF
j_call: TRBJ1-1
v_call: TRBV6-5

cdr3_aa: CATSSAGNTEAFF
j_call: TRBJ1-1
v_call: TRBV24-1

cdr3_aa: CASSQAGDRGLNTEAFF
j_call: TRBJ1-1
v_call: TRBV14

cdr3_aa: CASSFPQGGYTF
j_call: TRBJ1-2
v_call: TRBV5-6

cdr3_aa: CASSLLAGPYEQYF
j_call: TRBJ2-7
v_call: TRBV28

cdr3_aa: CASSVQGSYEQYF
j_call: TRBJ2-7
v_call: TRBV10-2

cdr3_aa: CASSYFGGTDTQYF
j_call: TRBJ2-3
v_call: TRBV6-5

cdr3_aa: CASSHRDPEKLFF
j_call: TRBJ1-4
v_call: TRBV10-2

cdr3_aa: CAVGSGGGTDTQYF
j_call: TRBJ2-3
v_call: TRBV10-3

cdr3_aa: CASTADRGTNSPLHF
j_call: TRBJ1-6
v_call: TRBV6-5

cdr3_aa: CASPALVGRIQPQHF
j_call: TRBJ1-5
v_call: TRBV5-1

cdr3_aa: CASSLAGGGGSTEAFF
j_call: TRBJ1-1
v_call: TRBV5-5

cdr3_aa: CASRIIAGDQETQYF
j_call: TRBJ2-5
v_call: TRBV6-5

cdr3_aa: CASSDRTGGELFF
j_call: TRBJ2-2
v_call: TRBV2

cdr3_aa: CASSLIQGSEGYTF
j_call: TRBJ1-2
v_call: TRBV5-4

cdr3_aa: CASSKRQGAFEYGYTF
j_call: TRBJ1-2
v_call: TRBV9

cdr3_aa: CASSLEGTGNNYGYTF
j_call: TRBJ1-2
v_call: TRBV7-2

cdr3_aa: CASSRTGLRAGNTIYF
j_call: TRBJ1-3
v_call: TRBV5-1

cdr3_aa: CASSLEGATNTGELFF
j_call: TRBJ2-2
v_call: TRBV11-2

cdr3_aa: CASSFNPGREGEKLFF
j_call: TRBJ1-4
v_call: TRBV5-1

cdr3_aa: CATRETDRLSDEQFF
j_call: TRBJ2-1
v_call: TRBV24-1

cdr3_aa: CAWAGQILLYGYTF
j_call: TRBJ1-2
v_call: TRBV30

cdr3_aa: CASSQTNTGELFF
j_call: TRBJ2-2
v_call: TRBV18

cdr3_aa: CASSLALGVQGTEAFF
j_call: TRBJ1-1
v_call: TRBV7-9

cdr3_aa: CASSQAGEKLFF
j_call: TRBJ1-4
v_call: TRBV14

cdr3_aa: CASSLPRGSEGYGYTF
j_call: TRBJ1-2
v_call: TRBV11-2

cdr3_aa: CASSLQGSQGYGYTF
j_call: TRBJ1-2
v_call: TRBV4-1

cdr3_aa: CASSPSMNTEAFF
j_call: TRBJ1-1
v_call: TRBV18

cdr3_aa: CASSLSGRGDTGELFF
j_call: TRBJ2-2
v_call: TRBV27

cdr3_aa: CASTNRGGTYNEQFF
j_call: TRBJ2-1
v_call: TRBV6-5

cdr3_aa: CASSVVGRRGNTGELFF
j_call: TRBJ2-2
v_call: TRBV9

cdr3_aa: CASSLIEVHVGWETQYF
j_call: TRBJ2-5
v_call: TRBV7-9

cdr3_aa: CASTRLAQSTDTQYF
j_call: TRBJ2-3
v_call: TRBV7-9

cdr3_aa: CASSPGQGTTEAFF
j_call: TRBJ1-1
v_call: TRBV6-5

cdr3_aa: CASSRDRVNSPLHF
j_call: TRBJ1-6
v_call: TRBV27